This T cell receptor (beta chain) was observed in a study of beta chain features in type 1 diabetes. Populations isolated by sorting all had purity greater than 95%. Looked up from germline, CDR1 is SGHKS and CDR2 is YYEKEE (reference sequence). CDR3 length equals 16 residues. The germline V and J ends were trimmed by 0 bases and 0 bases, with 12 bases remaining between them. The study reverse transcribed the entire isolated RNA, so it sequenced expressed TCRB transcripts. Here immunoSEQ multiplex PCR was the method, and the copy in TCRdb shows in-frame clones only, minus some. The top ten clones hold 0.02% to 0.025% of a sample with 900,000 or so clones, roughly 15% of them seen once. This clone was found a few times. What it binds is unknown. Study findings and constraints: When Type 1 diabetes patients were examined, their TCRB CDR3s proved moderately but significantly shorter in all four CD4+ subsets. In comparison with healthy donors, patients had naive, central memory and Treg TCRB repertoires that appeared more similar.

The chain couples TRBV5-5 to TRBJ1-2, with no clear D. The sequence came from a woman aged 18-29 years in good health. The material sequenced was naive CD4+ T cells from blood. The CDR3 nucleotides read TGTGCCAGCAGCTTGGGCCAGGACCGAGCTAACTATGGCTACACCTTC. Its translation is CASSLGQDRANYGYTF.